These 3 T cell receptor beta chains originate from one sample sequenced in a study of cytomegalovirus exposure and HLA in healthy donors. The PCR made use of 60 Vbeta and 13 Jbeta primers. The protocol was immunoSEQ multiplex PCR, while the TCRdb copy is restricted to in-frame clones and leaves out a portion. The sample records over 130,000 clones, approximately 80% being singletons. The sample was PBMCs. These receptors were collected from a man between 50 and 59 years old in good health and CMV-seronegative.

The chain uses TRBV5-1 and TRBJ1-1; TRBD1 aligns across 7 bases. Germline CDR1 and CDR2: SGHRS and YFSETQ. Trimming cost V 1 base and J 7 bases; bases outside gene matches: 7. The CDR3 is 14 residues long. CDR3 nucleotide sequence: TGCGCCAGCAGCTTGTCAACAGGGGTTGGTGAAGCTTTCTTT. Protein sequence: CASSLSTGVGEAFF.

This chain connects TRBV7-9 to TRBJ1-4, with TRBD1 as a possible D gene (5 bases). Germline V gene lookup returns CDR1 SEHNR and CDR2 FQNEAQ (reference sequence). The CDR3 runs to 13 residues. V gave up 8 bases and J gave up 7 bases, with 14 bases separating them. The CDR3 DNA follows: TGTGCCAGCGGTTCCCTCCAGGGTGAAAAACTGTTTTTT. It translates to CASGSLQGEKLFF.

The rearrangement uses TRBV5-1 and TRBJ1-3; 8 bases align to TRBD1. The CDR3 extends over 15 amino acids. The V gene's germline CDR1 is SGHRS and CDR2 YFSETQ. With 0 bases clipped from V and 2 bases from J, the junction kept 1 base outside the gene matches. CDR3 nucleotides: TGCGCCAGCAGCTTGGCAGGGGGCACTGGAAACACCATATATTTT. Protein product: CASSLAGGTGNTIYF.